The 2 T cell receptor beta chains below all came from one sample that was sequenced in a study of blood T cell repertoires in COVID-19. Clones were read by immunoSEQ multiplex PCR, and TCRdb kept only the in-frame ones, dropping some. The table records around 250,000 clones, approximately 90% of them present only once. Sequencing used PBMCs or T cells enriched from blood (not recorded which). Receptor source: a woman aged 30 to 39 with acute COVID-19.

V gene TRBV7-9 combines with J gene TRBJ2-1, with TRBD2 matching 9 bases. V shed 5 bases and J 0 bases; nucleotides not matched to a gene: 14. The CDR3 is 19 residues long. The germline CDR1 and CDR2 sequences are SEHNR and FQNEAQ (reference sequence). CDR3 loop: CASSGLMISGGSSYNEQFF. The DNA of the CDR3 is TGTGCCAGCAGCGGACTGATGATTAGCGGGGGAAGCTCCTACAATGAGCAGTTCTTC.

The chain has TRBV4-3 and TRBJ1-6, with 8 nucleotides matching TRBD1. Losses at the gene ends were 3 bases for V and 5 bases for J; bases not matched to a gene: 3. The germline V gene encodes CDR1 LGHNA and CDR2 YSLEER. The CDR3 has 15 amino acids. This CDR3 reads CASSQDRANNSPLHF. CDR3 sequence (DNA): TGCGCCAGCAGCCAGGACAGGGCCAATAATTCACCCCTCCACTTT.